This T cell receptor beta chain was obtained from a study of Ad26.COV2.S vaccination and SARS-CoV-2 variants. About the study: Into the muscle, Ad26.COV2.S was dosed once or twice, 56 days apart. Study results and caveats: Those who received vaccine or placebo ended up with similar non-spike TCR breadth. Total T cell responses were possibly underestimated by TCR breadth and depth analyses. The study found higher spike-specific TCR breadth in vaccine than placebo recipients.

Measured with immunoSEQ multiplex PCR; TCRdb has only the in-frame clones, and not every one. This sample has about 350,000 clones, with roughly 89% found just once. Treatment of the sample: roughly 20 received Ad26.COV2.S at low or high dose, single or two shots; a few received placebo; per-sample allocation not given. Sampling took place 63 days after the first vaccine or placebo injection. V dropped 7 bases and J dropped 5; count of bases not matched to a gene: 8. Germline V gene sequence: CDR1 LGHDT, CDR2 YNNKEL (reference sequence). This CDR3 has 13 amino acids. About this clone itself: Its antigen is as yet unknown.

V gene TRBV3-1 (or the pseudogene TRBV3-2) combines with J gene TRBJ2-7; the match to TRBD1 covers 7 bases. This TCR was sampled from a person aged 18-60 years who received the Ad26.COV2.S COVID-19 vaccine or a placebo. Sequenced here: peripheral blood, sampled in a trial of Ad26.COV2.S vaccine versus placebo. Here the CDR3 reads CASTRRGSDEQYF. CDR3 DNA: TGTGCCAGCACTCGCAGGGGGAGCGACGAGCAGTACTTC.